This T cell receptor beta chain stems from a study of blood T cell repertoires in COVID-19. Study summary: Italy, Spain and the United States were the sources of the convalescent and acute COVID-19 samples. T cells, B-cell-depleted T cells, or PBMCs supplied cDNA or gDNA.

Authors' data handling: How many nucleated cells were present was estimated from reference gene primer amplification. Profiling relied on immunoSEQ multiplex PCR, and the TCRdb table lists in-frame clones only, not all of them. V and J calls and clone size follow that table, whereas D and trimming were derived from the DNA. The sample yields 90,000 to 130,000 clones, under 85% seen once. The sequenced sample was peripheral blood. The receptor comes from a woman between 65 and 79 years old with acute or convalescent COVID-19.

For the CDR3, the DNA is TGTGCCAGCAGCCGACCAAATACAAAGACAGGGAGAAGCTATGGCTACACCTTC. It is translated as CASSRPNTKTGRSYGYTF. This chain joins TRBV5-6 and TRBJ1-2, with TRBD1 identical over 7 bases. The CDR3 has 18 residues. The J segment lost 4 bases and the V segment lost 4 bases, leaving 19 bases of the junction unmatched. CDR1 is SGHDT and CDR2 is YYEEEE in the germline V gene.